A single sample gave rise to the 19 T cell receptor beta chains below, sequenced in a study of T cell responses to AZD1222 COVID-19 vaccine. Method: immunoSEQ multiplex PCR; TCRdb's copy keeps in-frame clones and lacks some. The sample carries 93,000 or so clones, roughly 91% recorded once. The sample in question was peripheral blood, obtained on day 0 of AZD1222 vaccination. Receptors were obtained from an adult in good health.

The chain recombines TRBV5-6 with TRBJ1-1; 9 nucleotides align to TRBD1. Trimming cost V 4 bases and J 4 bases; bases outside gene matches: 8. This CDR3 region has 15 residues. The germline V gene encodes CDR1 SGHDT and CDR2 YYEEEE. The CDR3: CASSPMGTGSTEAFF. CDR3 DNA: TGTGCCAGCAGCCCGATGGGGACAGGGAGCACTGAAGCTTTCTTT.

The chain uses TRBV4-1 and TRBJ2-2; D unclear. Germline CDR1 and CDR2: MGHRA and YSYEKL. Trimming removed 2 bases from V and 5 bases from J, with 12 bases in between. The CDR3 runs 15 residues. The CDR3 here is CASSQLKPGTGELFF. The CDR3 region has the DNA TGCGCCAGCAGCCAATTGAAGCCAGGAACCGGGGAGCTGTTTTTT.

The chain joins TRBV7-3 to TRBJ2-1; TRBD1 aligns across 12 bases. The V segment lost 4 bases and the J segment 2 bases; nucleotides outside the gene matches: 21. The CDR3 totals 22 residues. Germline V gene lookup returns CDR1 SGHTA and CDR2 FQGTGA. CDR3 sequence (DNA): TGTGCCAGCAGCTGGGAGGGAGGACCCGGGACAGGGGGCGCTGAGACCTACAATGAGCAGTTCTTC. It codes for CASSWEGGPGTGGAETYNEQFF.

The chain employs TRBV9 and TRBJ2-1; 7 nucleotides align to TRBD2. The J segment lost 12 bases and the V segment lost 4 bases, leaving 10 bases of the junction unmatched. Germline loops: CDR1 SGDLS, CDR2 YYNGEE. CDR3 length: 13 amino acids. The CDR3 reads CASSFGLAEGQFF. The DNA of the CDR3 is TGTGCCAGCAGCTTCGGGCTAGCGGAGGGGCAGTTCTTC.

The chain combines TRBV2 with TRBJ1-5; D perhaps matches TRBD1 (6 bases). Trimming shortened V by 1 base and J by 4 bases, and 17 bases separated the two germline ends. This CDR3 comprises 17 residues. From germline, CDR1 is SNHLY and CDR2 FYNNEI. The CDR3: CASSEGSTGRSNQPQHF. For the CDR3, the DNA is TGTGCCAGCAGTGAAGGGTCGACAGGCAGAAGTAATCAGCCCCAGCATTTT.

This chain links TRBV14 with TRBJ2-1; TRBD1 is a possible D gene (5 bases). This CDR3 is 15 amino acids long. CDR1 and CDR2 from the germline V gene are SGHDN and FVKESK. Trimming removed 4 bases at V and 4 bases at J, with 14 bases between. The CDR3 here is CASSLGRTKYNEQFF. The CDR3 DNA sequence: TGTGCCAGCAGCCTCGGCCGGACAAAATACAATGAGCAGTTCTTC.

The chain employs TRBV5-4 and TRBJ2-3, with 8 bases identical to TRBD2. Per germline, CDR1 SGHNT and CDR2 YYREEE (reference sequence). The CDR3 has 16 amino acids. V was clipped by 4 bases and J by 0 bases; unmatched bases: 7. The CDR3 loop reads CASSNGGRLSTDTQYF. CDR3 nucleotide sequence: TGTGCCAGCAGCAATGGCGGGAGGCTGAGCACAGATACGCAGTATTTT. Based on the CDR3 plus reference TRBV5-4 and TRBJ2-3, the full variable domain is ETGVTQSPTHLIKTRGQQVTLRCSSQSGHNTVSWYQQALGQGPQFIFQYYREEENGRGNFPPRFSGLQFPNYSSELNVNALELDDSALYLCASSNGGRLSTDTQYFGPGTRLTVL.

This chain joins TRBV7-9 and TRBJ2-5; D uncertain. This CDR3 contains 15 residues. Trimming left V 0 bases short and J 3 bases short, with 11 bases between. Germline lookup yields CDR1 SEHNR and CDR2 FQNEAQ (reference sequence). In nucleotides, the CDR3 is TGTGCCAGCAGCTTAGCGGGAACGATGAAAGAGACCCAGTACTTC. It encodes CASSLAGTMKETQYF. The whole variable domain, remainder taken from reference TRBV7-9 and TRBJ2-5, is DTGVSQNPRHKITKRGQNVTFRCDPISEHNRLYWYRQTLGQGPEFLTYFQNEAQLEKSRLLSDRFSAERPKGSFSTLEIQRTEQGDSAMYLCASSLAGTMKETQYFGPGTRLLVL.

In nucleotides, the CDR3 is TGTGCCAGCAGCCCCCGGCCCTCTGGAAACACCATATATTTT. Amino acids: CASSPRPSGNTIYF. The chain recombines TRBV3-1 (or the pseudogene TRBV3-2) with TRBJ1-3; D is uncertain. Trimming stripped 4 bases from V and 0 bases from J, with 7 bases between. Germline V gene sequence: CDR1 LGHDT, CDR2 YNNKEL (reference sequence). The CDR3 is 14 residues long.

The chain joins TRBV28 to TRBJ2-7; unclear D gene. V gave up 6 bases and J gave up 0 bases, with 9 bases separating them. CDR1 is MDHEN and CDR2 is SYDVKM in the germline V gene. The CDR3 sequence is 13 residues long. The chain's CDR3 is CASSPSTSYEQYF. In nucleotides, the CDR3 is TGTGCCAGCAGCCCTTCGACCTCCTACGAGCAGTACTTC. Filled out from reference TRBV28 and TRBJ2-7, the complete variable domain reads DVKVTQSSRYLVKRTGEKVFLECVQDMDHENMFWYRQDPGLGLRLIYFSYDVKMKEKGDIPEGYSVSREKKERFSLILESASTNQTSMYLCASSPSTSYEQYFGPGTRLTVT.

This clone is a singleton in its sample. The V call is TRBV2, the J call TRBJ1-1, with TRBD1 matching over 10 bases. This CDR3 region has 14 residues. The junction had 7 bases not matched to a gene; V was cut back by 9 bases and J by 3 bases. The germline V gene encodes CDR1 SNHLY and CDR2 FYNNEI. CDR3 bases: TGTGCCAGAGACAGGGGGCGAAGGGACACTGAAGCTTTCTTT. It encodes CARDRGRRDTEAFF. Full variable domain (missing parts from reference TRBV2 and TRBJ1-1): EPEVTQTPSHQVTQMGQEVILRCVPISNHLYFYWYRQILGQKVEFLVSFYNNEISEKSEIFDDQFSVERPDGSNFTLKIRSTKLEDSAMYFCARDRGRRDTEAFFGQGTRLTVV.

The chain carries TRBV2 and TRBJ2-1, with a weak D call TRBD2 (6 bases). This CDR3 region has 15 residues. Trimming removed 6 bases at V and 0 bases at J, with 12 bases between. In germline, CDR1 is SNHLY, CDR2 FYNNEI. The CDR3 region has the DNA TGTGCCAGCAGGGAGGGCCGGGGCTCCTACAATGAGCAGTTCTTC. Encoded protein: CASREGRGSYNEQFF.

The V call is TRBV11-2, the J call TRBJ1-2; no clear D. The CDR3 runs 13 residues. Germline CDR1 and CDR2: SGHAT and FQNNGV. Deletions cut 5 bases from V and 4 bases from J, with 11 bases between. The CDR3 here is CASSRPPTYGYTF. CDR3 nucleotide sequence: TGTGCCAGCAGCCGCCCCCCCACCTATGGCTACACCTTC.

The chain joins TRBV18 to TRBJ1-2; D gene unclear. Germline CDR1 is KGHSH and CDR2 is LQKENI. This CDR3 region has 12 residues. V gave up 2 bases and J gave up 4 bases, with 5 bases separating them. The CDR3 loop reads CASSPGRYGYTF. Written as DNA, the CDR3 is TGTGCCAGCTCACCAGGGCGCTATGGCTACACCTTC. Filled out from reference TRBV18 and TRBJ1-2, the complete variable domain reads NAGVMQNPRHLVRRRGQEARLRCSPMKGHSHVYWYRQLPEEGLKFMVYLQKENIIDESGMPKERFSAEFPKEGPSILRIQQVVRGDSAAYFCASSPGRYGYTFGSGTRLTVV.

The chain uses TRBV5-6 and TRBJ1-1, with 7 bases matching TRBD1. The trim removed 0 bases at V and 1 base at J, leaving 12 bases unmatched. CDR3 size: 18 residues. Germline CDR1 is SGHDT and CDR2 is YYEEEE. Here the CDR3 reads CASSLARGQRTSNTEAFF. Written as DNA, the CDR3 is TGTGCCAGCAGCTTGGCCAGGGGACAGCGGACTTCGAACACTGAAGCTTTCTTT. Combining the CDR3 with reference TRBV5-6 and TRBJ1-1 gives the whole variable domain DAGVTQSPTHLIKTRGQQVTLRCSPKSGHDTVSWYQQALGQGPQFIFQYYEEEERQRGNFPDRFSGHQFPNYSSELNVNALLLGDSALYLCASSLARGQRTSNTEAFFGQGTRLTVV.

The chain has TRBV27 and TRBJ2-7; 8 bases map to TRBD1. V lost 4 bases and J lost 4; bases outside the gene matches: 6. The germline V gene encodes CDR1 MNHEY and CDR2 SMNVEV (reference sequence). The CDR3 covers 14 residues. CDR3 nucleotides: TGTGCCAGCAGTTCTATAGGACAGGGATACGAGCAGTACTTC. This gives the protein CASSSIGQGYEQYF.

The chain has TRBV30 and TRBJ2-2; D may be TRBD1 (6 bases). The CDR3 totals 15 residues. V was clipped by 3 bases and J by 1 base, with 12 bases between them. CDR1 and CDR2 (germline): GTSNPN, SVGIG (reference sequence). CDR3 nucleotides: TGTGCCTGGAGAGGGGACAACTTGAACACCGGGGAGCTGTTTTTT. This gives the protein CAWRGDNLNTGELFF.

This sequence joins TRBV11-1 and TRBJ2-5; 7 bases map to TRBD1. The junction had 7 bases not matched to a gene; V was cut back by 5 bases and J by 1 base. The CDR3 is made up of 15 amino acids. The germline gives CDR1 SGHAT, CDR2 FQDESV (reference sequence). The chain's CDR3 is CASSPQDRFQETQYF. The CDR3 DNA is TGTGCCAGCAGCCCACAGGACAGGTTCCAAGAGACCCAGTACTTC. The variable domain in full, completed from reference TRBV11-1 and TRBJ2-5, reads EAEVAQSPRYKITEKSQAVAFWCDPISGHATLYWYRQILGQGPELLVQFQDESVVDDSQLPKDRFSAERLKGVDSTLKIQPAELGDSAMYLCASSPQDRFQETQYFGPGTRLLVL.

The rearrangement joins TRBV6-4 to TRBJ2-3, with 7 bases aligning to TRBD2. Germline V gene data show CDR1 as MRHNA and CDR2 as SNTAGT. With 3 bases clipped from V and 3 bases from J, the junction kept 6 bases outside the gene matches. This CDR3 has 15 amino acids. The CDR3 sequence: CASSDLAGVTDTQYF. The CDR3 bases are TGTGCCAGCAGTGATTTGGCGGGAGTGACAGATACGCAGTATTTT.